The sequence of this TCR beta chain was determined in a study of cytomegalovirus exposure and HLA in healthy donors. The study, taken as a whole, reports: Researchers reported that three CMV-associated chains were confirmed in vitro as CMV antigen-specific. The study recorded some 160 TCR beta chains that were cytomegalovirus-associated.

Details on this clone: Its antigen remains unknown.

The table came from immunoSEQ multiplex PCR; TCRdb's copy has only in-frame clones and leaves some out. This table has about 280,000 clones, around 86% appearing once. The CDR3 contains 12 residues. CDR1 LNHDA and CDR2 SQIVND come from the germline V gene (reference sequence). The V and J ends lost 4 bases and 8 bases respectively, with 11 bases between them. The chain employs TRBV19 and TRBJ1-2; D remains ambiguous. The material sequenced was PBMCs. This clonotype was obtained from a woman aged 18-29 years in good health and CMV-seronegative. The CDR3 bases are TGTGCCAGTAGTACTCGTAGTGCCGGCTACACCTTC. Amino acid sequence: CASSTRSAGYTF.